This TCR beta chain was recovered during a study of blood T cell repertoires in COVID-19. Study at large: Specimens from acute and convalescent COVID-19 originated in the United States, Italy and Spain. Sources were T cells, B-cell-depleted T cells, or PBMCs; the material itself was cDNA or gDNA.

The CDR3 has 14 residues. With 1 base removed from V and 9 bases from J, the gap between germline ends came to 16 bases. CDR1 is SGHTS and CDR2 is YDEGEE in the germline V gene. In the study's own analysis: Cell counts per sample came from amplifying reference gene primers. The assay was immunoSEQ multiplex PCR, and TCRdb's table has in-frame clones only and misses some. The DNA was the basis for D and trimming; V, J and clone size are from that table. Of about 110,000 clones detected, approximately 83% appear once; the ten largest clones hold 0.7% to 0.85%. This sequence originates from a woman aged 70-85 years with acute or convalescent COVID-19. The chain has TRBV5-8 and TRBJ1-2; perhaps TRBD1 as D (5 bases). The sequenced material came from peripheral blood. This chain's CDR3 is CASSLLSGQSSYTF. DNA of the CDR3: TGTGCCAGCAGCTTGCTTTCAGGGCAAAGTAGCTACACCTTC.